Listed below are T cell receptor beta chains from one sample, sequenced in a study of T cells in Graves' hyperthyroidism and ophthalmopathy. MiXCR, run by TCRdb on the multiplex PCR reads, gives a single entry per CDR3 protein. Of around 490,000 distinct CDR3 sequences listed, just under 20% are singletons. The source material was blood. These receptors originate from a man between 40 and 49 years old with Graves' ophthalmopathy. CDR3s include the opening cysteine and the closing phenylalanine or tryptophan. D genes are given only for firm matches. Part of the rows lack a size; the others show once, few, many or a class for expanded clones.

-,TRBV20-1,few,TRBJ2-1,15,CSAFTGSHSYNEQFF,TGCAGTGCGTTTACAGGATCCCACTCCTACAATGAGCAGTTCTTC
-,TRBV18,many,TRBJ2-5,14,CASSPPAFQETQYF,TGTGCCAGCTCACCACCGGCCTTCCAAGAGACCCAGTACTTC
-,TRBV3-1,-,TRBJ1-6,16,CASSQGPPGNNSPLHF,TGTGCCAGCAGCCAAGGGCCCCCGGGCAACAATTCACCCCTCCACTTT
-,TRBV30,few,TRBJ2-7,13,CAWSGQVSYEQYF,TGTGCCTGGAGTGGACAGGTCTCCTACGAGCAGTACTTC
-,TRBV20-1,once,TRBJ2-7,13,CSASHGIGYEQYF,TGCAGTGCTAGTCATGGGATCGGATACGAGCAGTACTTC
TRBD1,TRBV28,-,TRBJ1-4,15,CASSLSGQKDEKLFF,TGTGCCAGCAGTCTCTCGGGACAGAAGGATGAAAAACTGTTTTTT
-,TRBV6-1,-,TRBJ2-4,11,CASIGKNIQYF,TGTGCCAGCATTGGAAAAAACATTCAGTACTTC
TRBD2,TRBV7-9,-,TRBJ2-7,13,CAGSPGGGREQYF,TGTGCCGGCAGCCCCGGGGGAGGGCGAGAGCAGTACTTC
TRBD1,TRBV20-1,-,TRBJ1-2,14,CSARDLGQGKGYTF,TGCAGTGCTAGAGACCTGGGACAGGGGAAAGGCTACACCTTC
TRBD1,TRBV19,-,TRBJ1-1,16,CASSPHGGIQGAKAFF,TGTGCCAGTAGTCCCCATGGGGGGATACAGGGGGCTAAAGCTTTCTTT
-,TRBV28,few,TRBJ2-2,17,CASSSTWGERNTGELFF,TGTGCCAGCAGTTCGACTTGGGGGGAGCGAAACACCGGGGAGCTGTTTTTT
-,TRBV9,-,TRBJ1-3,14,CASSVGESGNTIYF,TGTGCCAGCAGCGTAGGGGAATCTGGAAACACCATATATTTT
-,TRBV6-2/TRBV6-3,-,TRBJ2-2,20,CASSSHSVLGTPLNTGELFF,TGTGCCAGCAGTTCCCACTCCGTTCTTGGGACACCCTTGAACACCGGGGAGCTGTTTTTT
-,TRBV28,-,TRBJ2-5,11,CASNSGTTQYF,TGTGCCAGCAACTCAGGGACTACCCAGTACTTC
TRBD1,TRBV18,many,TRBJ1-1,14,CASSYGTGVDEAFF,TGTGCCAGCTCCTACGGGACAGGGGTTGATGAAGCTTTCTTT
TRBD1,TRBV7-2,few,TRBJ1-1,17,CASRPGGGQGRITEAFF,TGTGCCAGCAGACCTGGGGGGGGACAGGGCAGGATCACTGAAGCTTTCTTT
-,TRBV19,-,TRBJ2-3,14,CASSNERRADTQYF,TGTGCCAGTAGTAACGAGCGAAGGGCAGATACGCAGTATTTT
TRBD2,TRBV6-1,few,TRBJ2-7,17,CASSEGESGSPPYEQYF,TGTGCCAGCAGTGAAGGGGAGAGCGGGAGTCCCCCCTACGAGCAGTACTTC
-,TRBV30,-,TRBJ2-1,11,CAWSPQTKQFF,TGTGCCTGGAGTCCCCAAACTAAGCAGTTCTTC
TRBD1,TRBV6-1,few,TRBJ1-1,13,CASTGTGKTEAFF,TGTGCCAGCACCGGGACAGGGAAAACTGAAGCTTTCTTT
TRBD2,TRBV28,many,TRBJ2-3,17,CASSFFGFAGVADTQYF,TGTGCCAGCAGTTTTTTCGGGTTTGCGGGAGTAGCAGATACGCAGTATTTT